This T cell receptor (beta chain) was sequenced during a study of cytomegalovirus exposure and HLA in healthy donors. Study-wide points: Reports state that TCR beta sequences accurately predicted most subjects' HLA-A and HLA-B alleles.

The study sampled nominally healthy donors, though unrecorded immune exposures were likely. PCR amplification relied on 60 Vbeta primers (plus 13 Jbeta primers). The table came from immunoSEQ multiplex PCR; TCRdb's copy has only in-frame clones and leaves some out. Of roughly 150,000 clones in the sample, approximately 81% were seen once. Details on this clone: Its antigen is currently unknown.

From germline, CDR1 is SGHVS and CDR2 FNYEAQ. V was clipped by 1 base and J by 11 bases, with 17 bases between them. The CDR3 length is 14 residues. The chain joins TRBV7-6 to TRBJ2-5, with a possible D match to TRBD2 (6 bases). The TCR comes from a man aged 30 to 45 in good health and CMV-seropositive. The sequenced sample was PBMCs. The CDR3 reads CASSLGGAGREQYF. DNA for the CDR3: TGTGCCAGCAGCTTAGGGGGCGCCGGTCGGGAGCAGTACTTC. Drawing the rest from reference TRBV7-6 and TRBJ2-5, the complete variable domain is GAGVSQSPRYKVTKRGQDVALRCDPISGHVSLYWYRQALGQGPEFLTYFNYEAQQDKSGLPNDRFSAERPEGSISTLTIQRTEQRDSAMYRCASSLGGAGREQYFGPGTRLLVL.